Shown below are 28 T cell receptor beta chains from a single sample sequenced in a study of shared clonotypes between healthy human individuals. The protocol was immunoSEQ multiplex PCR, while the TCRdb copy is restricted to in-frame clones and leaves out a portion. The data contain a few million clones, over 85% of them singletons. The sample consisted of naive CD4+ T cells from PBMCs. Subset described: CD45RA+ positively selected. Every receptor here comes from a man between 18 and 35 years old in good health. Some clones in this sample may be carry-over from other donors' samples.

CDR3 amino acids: CASSYSGHRSYEQYF. For the CDR3, the DNA is TGTGCCAGCAGTTACTCGGGACACCGGTCCTACGAGCAGTACTTC. The chain uses TRBV6-5 and TRBJ2-7, with TRBD1 as a possible D gene (6 bases). Per the germline V gene, CDR1 is MNHEY and CDR2 is SVGAGI. The CDR3 is 15 residues long. V dropped 0 bases and J dropped 1 base, with 10 bases sitting between them.

The chain has TRBV5-6 and TRBJ1-2; D uncertain. There are 12 residues in the CDR3. Trimming took off 0 bases at V and 7 bases at J, with 7 bases between the two ends. Germline CDR1 and CDR2: SGHDT and YYEEEE. The CDR3 reads CASSLDWGGYTF. The CDR3 DNA reads as TGTGCCAGCAGCTTGGACTGGGGTGGCTACACCTTC.

The sample holds one count of this clone. The chain uses TRBV4-3 and TRBJ2-5, with 15 bases that match TRBD2. Germline trimming cut 0 bases from V and 5 bases from J; bases unmatched to any gene: 7. There are 18 residues in the CDR3. Germline V gene sequence: CDR1 LGHNA, CDR2 YSLEER. As DNA, the CDR3 is TGCGCCAGCAGCCAAGACGGACTAGCGGGAGGGATAGGGGAGACCCAGTACTTC. It yields the protein CASSQDGLAGGIGETQYF.

This rearrangement joins TRBV7-2 to TRBJ2-5; D may be TRBD1 or TRBD2 (5 bases each). V shed 4 bases and J shed 1 base, with 19 bases lying between them. CDR1 is SGHTA and CDR2 is FQGNSA in the germline V gene. CDR3 length: 17 amino acids. CDR3 sequence (DNA): TGTGCCAGCAGCTCCGGATTGTCCCGGGGCCCCCAAGAGACCCAGTACTTC. As protein: CASSSGLSRGPQETQYF.

V is TRBV2 and J is TRBJ1-5; TRBD1 might be the D (6 bases). This CDR3 has 13 amino acids. CDR1 and CDR2 from the germline V gene are SNHLY and FYNNEI. Between the trimmed V and J ends, which lost 4 bases and 6 bases, there was a span of 10 bases. CDR3 sequence: CASSGAGVQPQHF. CDR3 in DNA: TGTGCCAGCAGTGGCGCAGGGGTTCAGCCCCAGCATTTT. The variable domain in full, completed from reference TRBV2 and TRBJ1-5, reads EPEVTQTPSHQVTQMGQEVILRCVPISNHLYFYWYRQILGQKVEFLVSFYNNEISEKSEIFDDQFSVERPDGSNFTLKIRSTKLEDSAMYFCASSGAGVQPQHFGDGTRLSIL.

The chain uses TRBV6-6 and TRBJ1-3; D not resolved. This CDR3 is 15 amino acids long. Trimming took 2 bases from V and 0 from J, leaving 8 bases between them. The germline V gene has CDR1 MNHNY and CDR2 SVGAGI (reference sequence). The CDR3 region has the DNA TGTGCCAGCAGTTACGGACCGAGCTCTGGAAACACCATATATTTT. As protein: CASSYGPSSGNTIYF.

The chain couples TRBV29-1 to TRBJ2-7; perhaps TRBD1 as D (6 bases). From germline, CDR1 is SQVTM and CDR2 ANQGSEA. The CDR3 length is 14 residues. V was cut by 1 base and J by 2 bases, with 12 bases left in between. The CDR3 loop reads CSVEVLQGTYEQYF. CDR3 sequence (DNA): TGCAGCGTTGAAGTGTTGCAGGGGACCTACGAGCAGTACTTC.

With respect to this clone: This CDR3 is also generated by other DNA sequences in the sample. The chain carries TRBV4-2 and TRBJ1-3; D is unclear. The CDR3 totals 12 residues. Germline lookup yields CDR1 LGHNA and CDR2 YNFKEQ. Trimming took off 1 base at V and 5 bases at J, with 3 bases between the two ends. CDR3 protein: CASSQGRNTIYF. In DNA, the CDR3 is TGTGCCAGCAGCCAAGGGAGAAACACCATATATTTT.

DNA of the CDR3: TGTGCCTGGACAGGGGCAGTCCGCTACGAGCAGTACTTC. This codes for CAWTGAVRYEQYF. This chain links TRBV30 with TRBJ2-7; perhaps TRBD1 as D (6 bases). The germline V gene encodes CDR1 GTSNPN and CDR2 SVGIG (reference sequence). The CDR3 is 13 residues long. Trimming removed 4 bases at V and 3 bases at J, with 13 bases between.

CDR3 sequence: CASSLVLGTGEKLFF. The CDR3, as DNA: TGTGCCAGCAGCTTAGTTCTCGGGACCGGTGAAAAACTGTTTTTT. The chain combines TRBV11-2 with TRBJ1-4, with D perhaps matching TRBD1 (5 bases). V was pared by 1 base and J by 7 bases, with 13 bases between. This CDR3 spans 15 amino acids. Germline loops: CDR1 SGHAT, CDR2 FQNNGV.

The CDR3 protein is CATSRVSNEKLFF. The CDR3, as DNA: TGTGCCACCAGCAGGGTTTCTAATGAAAAACTGTTTTTT. The V and J genes are TRBV15 and TRBJ1-4; D is undetermined. The germline CDR1 and CDR2 sequences are LNHNV and YYDKDF (reference sequence). This CDR3 region has 13 residues. V was cut by 3 bases and J by 3 bases, with 5 bases left in between.

V is TRBV30 and J is TRBJ2-1; 13 nucleotides align to TRBD2. V shed 0 bases, J shed 9 bases, and the junction held 5 bases outside the gene matches. The CDR3 totals 15 residues. Germline loops: CDR1 GTSNPN, CDR2 SVGIG (reference sequence). The CDR3 region is CAWSVRTSGSREQFF. CDR3 coding DNA: TGTGCCTGGAGTGTAAGGACTAGCGGGAGTCGTGAGCAGTTCTTC.

The chain uses TRBV30 and TRBJ2-5; D remains unclear. V was pared by 2 bases and J by 5 bases, with 6 bases between. This CDR3 comprises 11 residues. CDR1 and CDR2 (germline): GTSNPN, SVGIG (reference sequence). The CDR3 reads CAWSPRETQYF. CDR3 bases: TGTGCCTGGAGTCCTAGGGAGACCCAGTACTTC.

J is TRBJ1-3 and V is TRBV28, with 10 bases identical to TRBD1. The CDR3 loop spans 15 amino acids. V dropped 5 bases and J dropped 4; count of bases not matched to a gene: 5. Per the germline V gene, CDR1 is MDHEN and CDR2 is SYDVKM. As DNA, the CDR3 is TGTGCCAGCAGTAGACAGGGGGCGAAGGGAAACACCATATATTTT. It specifies CASSRQGAKGNTIYF.

V gene TRBV28 combines with J gene TRBJ1-2, with 7 nucleotides matching TRBD1. The CDR3 is 14 amino acids. V dropped 2 bases and J dropped 8; count of bases not matched to a gene: 8. Per the germline V gene, CDR1 is MDHEN and CDR2 is SYDVKM. In DNA, the CDR3 is TGTGCCAGCAGTTTACTAGACAGGGTTGAGGGCTACACCTTC. Protein: CASSLLDRVEGYTF.

This sequence joins TRBV28 and TRBJ1-1; 8 bases match TRBD1. J gave up 5 bases and V 3 bases, and 8 bases lay outside the gene matches. The CDR3 loop spans 15 amino acids. Germline values: CDR1 MDHEN, CDR2 SYDVKM. CDR3 nucleotides: TGTGCCAGCAGTTTGTGGGGCAGGGGGCAAACTGAAGCTTTCTTT. Translation gives CASSLWGRGQTEAFF.

This rearrangement joins TRBV6-5 to TRBJ2-7; D may be TRBD1 or TRBD2 (5 bases each). Looked up from germline, CDR1 is MNHEY and CDR2 is SVGAGI. The CDR3 runs 15 residues. With 6 bases removed from V and 6 bases from J, the gap between germline ends came to 21 bases. CDR3 in DNA: TGTGCCAGCAGCCTGAACGAAAGGGGCCGGGGCGAGCAGTACTTC. It specifies CASSLNERGRGEQYF.

The CDR3 nucleotides read TGTGCCAGCAGCCAACAGGGACCCACCGGGGAGCTGTTTTTT. Translated, it gives CASSQQGPTGELFF. V and J are TRBV6-4 and TRBJ2-2; D is perhaps TRBD1 (6 bases). This CDR3 contains 14 residues. CDR1 is MRHNA and CDR2 is SNTAGT in the germline V gene. V was clipped by 6 bases and J by 4 bases, with 12 bases between them.

V is TRBV10-3 and J is TRBJ1-1, with D possibly matching TRBD1 (5 bases). V lost 7 bases and J lost 0, with 9 bases in between. The CDR3 has 13 residues. Germline CDR1 reads ENHRY; CDR2 reads SYGVKD. The CDR3 nucleotides read TGTGCCATCACCGCGACAGTGAACACTGAAGCTTTCTTT. It codes for CAITATVNTEAFF.

This chain links TRBV28 with TRBJ2-1; the D is unclear. CDR1 and CDR2 (germline): MDHEN, SYDVKM. The CDR3 length is 14 residues. V lost 2 bases and J 5 bases, leaving 10 bases between the germline ends. CDR3 coding DNA: TGTGCCAGCAGTTTACCCCGGACCGACAATGAGCAGTTCTTC. Its translation is CASSLPRTDNEQFF.

In this sample, this clone turned up once. The genes are TRBV5-8 and TRBJ1-5; D not resolved. The V and J ends lost 0 bases and 6 bases respectively, with 19 bases between them. Germline assignment: CDR1 SGHTS and CDR2 YDEGEE. This CDR3 contains 17 residues. CDR3 nucleotide sequence: TGTGCCAGCAGCTTGGAAAGCTCGGGTAGTGGACGTCAGCCCCAGCATTTT. This encodes CASSLESSGSGRQPQHF.

The genes are TRBV5-8 and TRBJ2-3; the D gene is possibly TRBD2 (6 bases). CDR3 length: 17 residues. Trimming left V 4 bases short and J 0 bases short, with 18 bases between. CDR1 SGHTS and CDR2 YDEGEE come from the germline V gene. The CDR3 nucleotides are TGTGCCAGCAGCGCGGGACTGTTCGGAGCTAGCACAGATACGCAGTATTTT. The encoded protein is CASSAGLFGASTDTQYF. Drawing the rest from reference TRBV5-8 and TRBJ2-3, the complete variable domain is EAGVTQSPTHLIKTRGQQATLRCSPISGHTSVYWYQQALGLGLQFLLWYDEGEERNRGNFPPRFSGRQFPNYSSELNVNALELEDSALYLCASSAGLFGASTDTQYFGPGTRLTVL.

The chain recombines TRBV4-2 with TRBJ1-4; possibly TRBD1 for D (5 bases). Germline V gene sequence: CDR1 LGHNA, CDR2 YNFKEQ. Trimming stripped 6 bases from V and 2 bases from J, with 7 bases between. This CDR3 comprises 13 residues. CDR3 in amino acids: CASRGVTNEKLFF. For the CDR3, the DNA is TGTGCCAGCAGAGGGGTTACTAATGAAAAACTGTTTTTT.

CDR3 in amino acids: CASSLVPSGQETQYF. CDR3 nucleotides: TGTGCCAGCAGTTTAGTGCCTAGCGGACAAGAGACCCAGTACTTC. The gene calls are TRBV27 and TRBJ2-5; 7 bases align to TRBD2. V shed 2 bases, J shed 2 bases, and the junction held 5 bases outside the gene matches. This CDR3 comprises 15 residues. Germline lookup yields CDR1 MNHEY and CDR2 SMNVEV (reference sequence).

In this sample, this clone turned up a few times. The rearrangement joins TRBV7-2 to TRBJ1-1; D unresolved. V was clipped by 3 bases and J by 8 bases, with 16 bases between them. Per the germline V gene, CDR1 is SGHTA and CDR2 is FQGNSA. CDR3 length: 14 amino acids. The CDR3 loop is CASSFRNRRSEAFF. The CDR3 DNA is TGTGCCAGCAGCTTCCGCAATCGGCGATCGGAAGCTTTCTTT.

This clone has just one count. This chain's CDR3 is CASMAAATGTGELFF. The CDR3 nucleotides read TGTGCCAGCATGGCGGCCGCCACGGGCACCGGGGAGCTGTTTTTT. V gene TRBV9 combines with J gene TRBJ2-2; D remains unclear. CDR1 and CDR2 from the germline V gene are SGDLS and YYNGEE. The CDR3 extends over 15 amino acids. The germline V and J ends were trimmed by 6 bases and 4 bases, with 16 bases remaining between them. Full variable domain (rest looked up from reference TRBV9 and TRBJ2-2): DSGVTQTPKHLITATGQRVTLRCSPRSGDLSVYWYQQSLDQGLQFLIQYYNGEERAKGNILERFSAQQFPDLHSELNLSSLELGDSALYFCASMAAATGTGELFFGEGSRLTVL.

V usage is TRBV12-5 and J usage is TRBJ2-3, with a weak D call TRBD1 (6 bases). The length of the CDR3 is 15 residues. V shed 2 bases and J shed 0 bases, with 9 bases lying between them. The germline gives CDR1 LGHNT, CDR2 FRNRAP. CDR3 in amino acids: CASGLNRVSTDTQYF. The DNA of the CDR3 is TGTGCTAGTGGTTTGAACAGGGTTAGCACAGATACGCAGTATTTT.

V is TRBV4-1 and J is TRBJ2-2; the D call may be TRBD1 or TRBD2 (6 bases each). Germline V CDR1 and CDR2: MGHRA, YSYEKL. Trimming shortened V by 3 bases and J by 2 bases, and 28 bases separated the two germline ends. The CDR3 has 21 residues. CDR3 amino acids: CASSHPGRGREFHSNTGELFF. CDR3 nucleotides: TGCGCCAGCAGCCACCCGGGACGGGGGCGCGAATTTCACTCTAACACCGGGGAGCTGTTTTTT.